This TCR beta chain was documented in a study of blood T cell repertoires in COVID-19. Whole-study context: The United States, Italy and Spain provided the acute and convalescent COVID-19 samples. T cells, B-cell-depleted T cells, or PBMCs provided the cDNA or gDNA that served as material.

CDR1 is MNHEY, CDR2 SMNVEV, per germline (reference sequence). The CDR3 runs 17 residues. Trimming removed 2 bases at V and 7 bases at J, with 18 bases between. In the original analysis: The assay estimated nucleated cells by amplifying reference gene primers. Assay: immunoSEQ multiplex PCR; the TCRdb copy retains only in-frame clones and omits some. The V and J calls and clone size are taken from that table; D and trimming were inferred from the DNA. The sample has over 45,000 clones; roughly four fifths are singletons. The sample consisted of peripheral blood. This receptor was taken from a woman aged 55-69 years with acute or convalescent COVID-19. The rearrangement links TRBV27 to TRBJ1-6, with D tentatively TRBD1 (5 bases). CDR3 residues: CASSLAIRGITNSPLHF. The CDR3 coding sequence is TGTGCCAGCAGTTTAGCGATTAGGGGAATTACAAATTCACCCCTCCACTTT.